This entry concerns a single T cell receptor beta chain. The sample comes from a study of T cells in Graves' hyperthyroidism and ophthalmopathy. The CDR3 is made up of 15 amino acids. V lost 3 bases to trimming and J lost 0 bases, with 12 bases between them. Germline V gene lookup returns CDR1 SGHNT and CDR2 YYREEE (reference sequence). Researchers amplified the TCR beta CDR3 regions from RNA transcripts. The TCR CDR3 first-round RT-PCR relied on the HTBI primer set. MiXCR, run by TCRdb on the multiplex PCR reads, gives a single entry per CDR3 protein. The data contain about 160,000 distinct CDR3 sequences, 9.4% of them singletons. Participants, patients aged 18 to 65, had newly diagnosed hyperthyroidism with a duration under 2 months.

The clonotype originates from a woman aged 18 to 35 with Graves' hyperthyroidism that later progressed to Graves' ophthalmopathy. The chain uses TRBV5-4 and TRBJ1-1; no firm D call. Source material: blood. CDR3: CASSSNGPMNTEAFF. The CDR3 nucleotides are TGTGCCAGCAGCTCAAACGGGCCGATGAACACTGAAGCTTTCTTT.